These T cell receptor beta chains were read from a single sample in a study of post-analysis software for immune sequencing data. TCRdb re-called the PCR reads through MiXCR, storing one row per CDR3 protein. The sample lists 170,000 or so distinct CDR3 sequences, 30% seen once, with more than 1.3% in the top ten. Sequenced: blood. The receptors shown here come from a girl between 10 and 17 years old with multiple sclerosis. CDR3s leave out the opening cysteine and the closing phenylalanine or tryptophan. The size entry is marked missing in some rows and otherwise reads once, few, many or a size class.

V gene: TRBV7-2; clone size: many; J gene: TRBJ2-1; CDR3 protein: ASSLLTSASYNEQF
V gene: TRBV20-1; clone size: many; J gene: TRBJ2-4; CDR3 protein: SARAASGSRNIQY
V gene: TRBV10-3; clone size: few; J gene: TRBJ1-1; CDR3 protein: AIRPIEGGTEAF
V gene: TRBV7-8; clone size: many; J gene: TRBJ2-5; CDR3 protein: ASSPPGLAPEETQY
V gene: TRBV30; clone size: -; J gene: TRBJ2-3; CDR3 protein: ARQTETSTDTQY
V gene: TRBV20-1; clone size: many; J gene: TRBJ1-6; CDR3 protein: SARQALYNSPLH
V gene: TRBV7-9; clone size: -; J gene: TRBJ1-3; CDR3 protein: ASSLGQPGDGNTIY
V gene: TRBV10-3; clone size: -; J gene: TRBJ1-5; CDR3 protein: APPPGEPSNQPQH
V gene: TRBV20-1; clone size: many; J gene: TRBJ1-5; CDR3 protein: SASSGTGNQPQH
V gene: TRBV4-1; clone size: few; J gene: TRBJ2-4; CDR3 protein: ASSQEGVLNEQY
V gene: TRBV28; clone size: few; J gene: TRBJ2-1; CDR3 protein: ASSPGTSGRVQF
V gene: TRBV10-1; clone size: -; J gene: TRBJ2-1; CDR3 protein: AGSESITDYNEQF
V gene: TRBV20-1; clone size: -; J gene: TRBJ1-4; CDR3 protein: SVGQGAVDEKLF
V gene: TRBV14; clone size: -; J gene: TRBJ1-3; CDR3 protein: ASSQDHQSSGNTIY
V gene: TRBV2; clone size: -; J gene: TRBJ2-5; CDR3 protein: ASSGQLQETQY
V gene: TRBV20-1; clone size: -; J gene: TRBJ1-3; CDR3 protein: SARGGTRSGNTIY
V gene: TRBV5-1; clone size: few; J gene: TRBJ1-1; CDR3 protein: ASSLAVRTAPRVNTEAF
V gene: TRBV12-3/TRBV12-4; clone size: many; J gene: TRBJ2-7; CDR3 protein: ASTSTGFEQY
V gene: TRBV25-1; clone size: many; J gene: TRBJ1-1; CDR3 protein: ASSDTGDSGTEAF
V gene: TRBV3-1; clone size: few; J gene: TRBJ1-5; CDR3 protein: ASSQDRGSGQPQH
V gene: TRBV12-3/TRBV12-4; clone size: few; J gene: TRBJ2-1; CDR3 protein: ASSPRTGGRNEQF
V gene: TRBV2; clone size: few; J gene: TRBJ1-6; CDR3 protein: ASTRGYRSYNSPLH
V gene: TRBV20-1; clone size: many; J gene: TRBJ2-1; CDR3 protein: SAIGQERISYNEQF
V gene: TRBV4-1; clone size: many; J gene: TRBJ2-5; CDR3 protein: ASSQVVAGEGETQY
V gene: TRBV3-1; clone size: -; J gene: TRBJ1-1; CDR3 protein: ASSQGFGLNTEAF
V gene: TRBV20-1; clone size: -; J gene: TRBJ2-2; CDR3 protein: SAGLTSGRFTGELF
V gene: TRBV28; clone size: many; J gene: TRBJ2-7; CDR3 protein: ASSTSLAGGPLYTSYEQY
V gene: TRBV12-3/TRBV12-4; clone size: -; J gene: TRBJ2-7; CDR3 protein: ASSPGLAELYEQY
V gene: TRBV20-1; clone size: -; J gene: TRBJ2-1; CDR3 protein: SASGGLSSYNEQF
V gene: TRBV29-1; clone size: -; J gene: TRBJ2-1; CDR3 protein: SDHRDQF
V gene: TRBV7-3; clone size: many; J gene: TRBJ2-3; CDR3 protein: ASSPSGSRLPDTQY
V gene: TRBV10-3; clone size: -; J gene: TRBJ1-1; CDR3 protein: AISLEGRTEAF
V gene: TRBV7-2; clone size: many; J gene: TRBJ2-3; CDR3 protein: ASLPGPSTDTQY
V gene: TRBV12-3/TRBV12-4; clone size: -; J gene: TRBJ1-2; CDR3 protein: ASRLLGYGYT
V gene: TRBV7-9; clone size: few; J gene: TRBJ2-1; CDR3 protein: ASSSDLARSNNEQF
V gene: TRBV12-3/TRBV12-4; clone size: few; J gene: TRBJ2-1; CDR3 protein: ASSPPRGRAVDEQF
V gene: TRBV5-1; clone size: -; J gene: TRBJ1-2; CDR3 protein: ASSLERGYNYGYT
V gene: TRBV10-3; clone size: many; J gene: TRBJ2-1; CDR3 protein: AISESGSDISYNEQF
V gene: TRBV20-1; clone size: many; J gene: TRBJ2-7; CDR3 protein: SAVRGGEQY
V gene: TRBV7-2; clone size: once; J gene: TRBJ2-1; CDR3 protein: ASSLLGGDEQF
V gene: TRBV28; clone size: few; J gene: TRBJ2-2; CDR3 protein: ASSSIPRTDNRVTPNTGELF
V gene: TRBV5-1; clone size: once; J gene: TRBJ2-1; CDR3 protein: ASSTGEDYNGQF